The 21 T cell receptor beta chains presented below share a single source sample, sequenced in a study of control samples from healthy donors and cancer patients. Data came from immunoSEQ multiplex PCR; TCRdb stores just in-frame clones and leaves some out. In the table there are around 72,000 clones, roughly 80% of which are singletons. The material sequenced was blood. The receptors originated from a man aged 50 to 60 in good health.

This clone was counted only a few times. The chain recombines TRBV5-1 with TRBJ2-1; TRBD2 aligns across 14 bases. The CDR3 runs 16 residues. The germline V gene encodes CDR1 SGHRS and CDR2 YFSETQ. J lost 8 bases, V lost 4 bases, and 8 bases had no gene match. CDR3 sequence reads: CASSGVTGLAGDEQFF. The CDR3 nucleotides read TGCGCCAGCAGCGGTGTGACGGGACTAGCGGGAGATGAGCAGTTCTTC.

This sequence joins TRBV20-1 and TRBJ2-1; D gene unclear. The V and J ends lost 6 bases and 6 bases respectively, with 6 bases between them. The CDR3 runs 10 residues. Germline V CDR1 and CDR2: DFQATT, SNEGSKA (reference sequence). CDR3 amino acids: CSALANEQFF. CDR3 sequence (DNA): TGCAGTGCCTTAGCCAATGAGCAGTTCTTC.

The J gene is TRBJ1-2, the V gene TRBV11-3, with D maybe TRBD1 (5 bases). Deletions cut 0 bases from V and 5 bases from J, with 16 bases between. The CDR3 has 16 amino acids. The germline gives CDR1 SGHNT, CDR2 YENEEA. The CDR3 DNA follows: TGTGCCAGCAGCTTAGAGGGCAGGGCCGGAGCTTATGGCTACACCTTC. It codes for CASSLEGRAGAYGYTF.

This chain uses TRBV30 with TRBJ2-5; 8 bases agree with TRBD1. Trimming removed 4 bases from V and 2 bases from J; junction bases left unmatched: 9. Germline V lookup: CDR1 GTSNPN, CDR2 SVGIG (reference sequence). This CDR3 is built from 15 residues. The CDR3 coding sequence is TGTGCCTGGAACAAGGACAGGGTGTATCAAGAGACCCAGTACTTC. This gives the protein CAWNKDRVYQETQYF.

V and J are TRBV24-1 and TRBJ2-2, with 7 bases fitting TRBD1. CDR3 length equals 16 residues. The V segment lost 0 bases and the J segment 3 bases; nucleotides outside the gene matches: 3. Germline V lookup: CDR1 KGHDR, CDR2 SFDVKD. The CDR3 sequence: CATSDLYRGHTGELFF. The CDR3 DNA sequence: TGTGCCACCAGTGATTTGTACAGGGGACACACCGGGGAGCTGTTTTTT.

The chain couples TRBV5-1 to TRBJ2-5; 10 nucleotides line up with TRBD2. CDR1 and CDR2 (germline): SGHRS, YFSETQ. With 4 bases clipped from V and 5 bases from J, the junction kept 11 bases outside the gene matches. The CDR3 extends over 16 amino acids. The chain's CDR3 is CASSRSSGSTWETQYF. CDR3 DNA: TGCGCCAGCAGCCGTTCTAGCGGGAGCACATGGGAGACCCAGTACTTC.

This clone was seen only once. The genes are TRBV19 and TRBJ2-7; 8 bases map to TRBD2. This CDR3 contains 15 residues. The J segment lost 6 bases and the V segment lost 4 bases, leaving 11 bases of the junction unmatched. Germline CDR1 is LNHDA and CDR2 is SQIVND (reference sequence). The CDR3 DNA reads TGTGCCAGTAGTAAAGGACTAGCCCAGAAGGGCGAGCAGTACTTC. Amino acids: CASSKGLAQKGEQYF.

CDR3 sequence: CASGQGGNEQFF. The CDR3, as DNA: TGCGCCAGCGGACAGGGGGGGAATGAGCAGTTCTTC. The chain recombines TRBV5-1 with TRBJ2-1, with 10 bases lining up with TRBD1. The V and J ends lost 7 bases and 7 bases, in that order; junction bases with no gene match: 2. This CDR3 is built from 12 residues. Germline CDR1 SGHRS, CDR2 YFSETQ.

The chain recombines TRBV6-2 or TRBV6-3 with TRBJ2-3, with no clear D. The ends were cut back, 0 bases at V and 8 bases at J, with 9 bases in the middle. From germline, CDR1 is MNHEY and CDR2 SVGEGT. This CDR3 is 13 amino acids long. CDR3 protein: CASSYSPLGTQYF. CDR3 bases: TGTGCCAGCAGTTACTCTCCCCTCGGTACGCAGTATTTT.

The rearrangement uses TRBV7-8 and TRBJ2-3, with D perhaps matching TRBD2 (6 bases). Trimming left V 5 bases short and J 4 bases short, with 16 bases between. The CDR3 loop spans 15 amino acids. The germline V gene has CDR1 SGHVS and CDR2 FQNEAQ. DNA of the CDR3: TGTGCCAGCAGCAACCGGGAGTCACGGGCAGATACGCAGTATTTT. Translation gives CASSNRESRADTQYF. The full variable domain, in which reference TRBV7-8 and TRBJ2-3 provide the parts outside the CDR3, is GAGVSQSPRYKVAKRGQDVALRCDPISGHVSLFWYQQALGQGPEFLTYFQNEAQLDKSGLPSDRFFAERPEGSVSTLKIQRTQQEDSAVYLCASSNRESRADTQYFGPGTRLTVL.

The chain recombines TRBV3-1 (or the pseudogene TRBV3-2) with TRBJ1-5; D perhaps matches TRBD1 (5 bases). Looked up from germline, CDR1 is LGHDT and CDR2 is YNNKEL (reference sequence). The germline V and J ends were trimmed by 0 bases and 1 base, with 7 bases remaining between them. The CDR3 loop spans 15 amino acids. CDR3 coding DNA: TGTGCCAGCAGCCAAGACGGGGGGAGCAATCAGCCCCAGCATTTT. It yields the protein CASSQDGGSNQPQHF.

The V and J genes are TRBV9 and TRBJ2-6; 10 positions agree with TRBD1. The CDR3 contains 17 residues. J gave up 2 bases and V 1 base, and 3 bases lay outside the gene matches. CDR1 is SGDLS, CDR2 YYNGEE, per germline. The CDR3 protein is CASSVRDRGPGANVLTF. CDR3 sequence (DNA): TGTGCCAGCAGCGTACGGGACAGGGGCCCTGGGGCCAACGTCCTGACTTTC. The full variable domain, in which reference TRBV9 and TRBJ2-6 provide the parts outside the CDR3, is DSGVTQTPKHLITATGQRVTLRCSPRSGDLSVYWYQQSLDQGLQFLIQYYNGEERAKGNILERFSAQQFPDLHSELNLSSLELGDSALYFCASSVRDRGPGANVLTFGAGSRLTVL.

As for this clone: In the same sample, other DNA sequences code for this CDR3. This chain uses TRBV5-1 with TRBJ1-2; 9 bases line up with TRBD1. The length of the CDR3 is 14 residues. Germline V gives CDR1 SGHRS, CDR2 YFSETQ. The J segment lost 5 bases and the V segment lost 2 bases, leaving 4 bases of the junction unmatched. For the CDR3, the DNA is TGCGCCAGCAGCTTACAGGGGGCAGCTTATGGCTACACCTTC. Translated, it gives CASSLQGAAYGYTF. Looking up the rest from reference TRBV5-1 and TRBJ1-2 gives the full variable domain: KAGVTQTPRYLIKTRGQQVTLSCSPISGHRSVSWYQQTPGQGLQFLFEYFSETQRNKGNFPGRFSGRQFSNSRSEMNVSTLELGDSALYLCASSLQGAAYGYTFGSGTRLTVV.

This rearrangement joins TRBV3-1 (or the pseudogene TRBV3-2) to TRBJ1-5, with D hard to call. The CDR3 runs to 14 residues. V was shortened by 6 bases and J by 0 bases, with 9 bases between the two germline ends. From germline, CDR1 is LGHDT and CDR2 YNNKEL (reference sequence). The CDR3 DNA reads TGTGCCAGCAGTCTCGGGAATAGCAATCAGCCCCAGCATTTT. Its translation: CASSLGNSNQPQHF.

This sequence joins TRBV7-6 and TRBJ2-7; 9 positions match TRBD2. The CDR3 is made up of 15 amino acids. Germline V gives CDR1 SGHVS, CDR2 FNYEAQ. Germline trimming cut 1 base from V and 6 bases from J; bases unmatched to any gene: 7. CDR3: CASSLESSGKGEQYF. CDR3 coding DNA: TGTGCCAGCAGCTTAGAATCTAGCGGGAAGGGCGAGCAGTACTTC.

The CDR3 DNA sequence: TGTGCCAGCAGTGAGGACAGGGATCGATGCGAGCAGTACTTC. Amino acids: CASSEDRDRCEQYF. This chain joins TRBV25-1 and TRBJ2-7; 8 nucleotides match TRBD1. V shed 3 bases and J 6 bases; nucleotides not matched to a gene: 7. CDR1 and CDR2 from the germline V gene are MGHDK and SYGVNS. The CDR3 loop spans 14 amino acids.

The CDR3 here is CASSLRGTDTQYF. The CDR3 nucleotides are TGTGCCAGCAGTTTACGGGGTACAGATACGCAGTATTTT. This chain links TRBV27 with TRBJ2-3; D is possibly TRBD2 (5 bases). CDR3 length equals 13 residues. V lost 2 bases and J 3 bases, leaving 6 bases between the germline ends. CDR1 and CDR2 from the germline V gene are MNHEY and SMNVEV (reference sequence).

The CDR3 nucleotides are TGTGCCAGCAGCCCCCATGTGAGACCGACTTCTGGAAACACCATATATTTT. It is translated as CASSPHVRPTSGNTIYF. This chain joins TRBV9 and TRBJ1-3; D uncertain. Deletions cut 4 bases from V and 1 base from J, with 18 bases between. Looked up from germline, CDR1 is SGDLS and CDR2 is YYNGEE. The CDR3 extends over 17 amino acids.

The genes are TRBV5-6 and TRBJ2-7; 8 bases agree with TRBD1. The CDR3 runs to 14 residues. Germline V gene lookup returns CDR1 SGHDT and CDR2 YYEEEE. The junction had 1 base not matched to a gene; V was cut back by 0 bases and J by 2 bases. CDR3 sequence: CASSLEQGAYEQYF. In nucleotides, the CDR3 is TGTGCCAGCAGCTTGGAACAGGGGGCCTACGAGCAGTACTTC.

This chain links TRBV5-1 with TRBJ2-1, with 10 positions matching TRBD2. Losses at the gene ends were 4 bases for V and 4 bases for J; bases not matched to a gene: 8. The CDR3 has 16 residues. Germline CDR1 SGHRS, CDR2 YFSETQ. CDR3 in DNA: TGCGCCAGCAGCCCTCTCGGACTAGCGGCATACAATGAGCAGTTCTTC. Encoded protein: CASSPLGLAAYNEQFF.

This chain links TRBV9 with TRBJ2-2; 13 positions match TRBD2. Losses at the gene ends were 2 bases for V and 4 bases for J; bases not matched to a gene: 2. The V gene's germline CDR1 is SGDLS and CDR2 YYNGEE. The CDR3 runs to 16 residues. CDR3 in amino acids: CASSVGLAGVTGELFF. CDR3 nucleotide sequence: TGTGCCAGCAGCGTTGGACTAGCGGGAGTCACCGGGGAGCTGTTTTTT.